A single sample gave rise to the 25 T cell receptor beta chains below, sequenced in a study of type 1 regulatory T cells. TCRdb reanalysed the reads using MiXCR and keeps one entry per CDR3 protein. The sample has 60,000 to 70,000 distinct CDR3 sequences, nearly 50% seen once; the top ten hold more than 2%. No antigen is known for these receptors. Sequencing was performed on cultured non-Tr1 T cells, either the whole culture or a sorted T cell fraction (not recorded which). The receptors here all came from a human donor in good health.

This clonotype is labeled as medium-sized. DNA for the CDR3: TGCAGTGCTGATAGCGGGGGGGCAGATACGCAGTATTTT. Its translation: CSADSGGADTQYF. This rearrangement joins TRBV20-1 to TRBJ2-3; 11 positions match TRBD2. V trimming: 5 bases; J trimming: 4 bases; junction bases outside the gene matches: 2. The CDR3 covers 13 residues. CDR1 and CDR2 from the germline V gene are DFQATT and SNEGSKA (reference sequence).

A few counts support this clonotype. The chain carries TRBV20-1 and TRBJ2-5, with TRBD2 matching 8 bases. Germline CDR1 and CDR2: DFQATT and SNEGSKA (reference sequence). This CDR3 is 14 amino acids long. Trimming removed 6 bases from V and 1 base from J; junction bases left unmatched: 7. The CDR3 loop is CSATRTSRQETQYF. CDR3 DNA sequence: TGCAGTGCAACCCGGACTAGCCGCCAAGAGACCCAGTACTTC.

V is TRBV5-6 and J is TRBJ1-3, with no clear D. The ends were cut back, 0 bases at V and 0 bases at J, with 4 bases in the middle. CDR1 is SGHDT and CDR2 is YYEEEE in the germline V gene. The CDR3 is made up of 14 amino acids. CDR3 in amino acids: CASSLDLSGNTIYF. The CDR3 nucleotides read TGTGCCAGCAGCTTGGACCTCTCTGGAAACACCATATATTTT.

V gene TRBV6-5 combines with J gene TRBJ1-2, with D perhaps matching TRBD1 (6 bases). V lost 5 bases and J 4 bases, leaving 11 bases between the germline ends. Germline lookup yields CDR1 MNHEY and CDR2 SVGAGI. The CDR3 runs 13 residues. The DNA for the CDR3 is TGTGCCAGCAGTACGCCACAGGGCTATGGCTACACCTTC. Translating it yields CASSTPQGYGYTF.

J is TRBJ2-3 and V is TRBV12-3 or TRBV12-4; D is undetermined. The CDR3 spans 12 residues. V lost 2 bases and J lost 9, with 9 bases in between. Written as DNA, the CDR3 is TGTGCCAGCAGTTTACAAGATGAGACGCAGTATTTT. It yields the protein CASSLQDETQYF.

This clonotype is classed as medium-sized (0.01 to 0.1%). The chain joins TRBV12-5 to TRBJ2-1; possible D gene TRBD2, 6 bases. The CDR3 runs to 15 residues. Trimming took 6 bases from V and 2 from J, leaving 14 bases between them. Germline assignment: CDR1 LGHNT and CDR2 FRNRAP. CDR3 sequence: CASGTAGSPYNEQFF. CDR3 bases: TGTGCTAGTGGGACAGCGGGTTCCCCCTACAATGAGCAGTTCTTC.

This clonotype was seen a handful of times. The CDR3 loop reads CASSQGQLGNQPQHF. CDR3 coding DNA: TGTGCCAGCAGCCAGGGACAGTTGGGCAATCAGCCCCAGCATTTT. This chain joins TRBV6-5 and TRBJ1-5, with 7 bases lining up with TRBD1. CDR3 size: 15 residues. Germline assignment: CDR1 MNHEY and CDR2 SVGAGI. V was pared by 6 bases and J by 2 bases, with 7 bases of the junction left unmatched.

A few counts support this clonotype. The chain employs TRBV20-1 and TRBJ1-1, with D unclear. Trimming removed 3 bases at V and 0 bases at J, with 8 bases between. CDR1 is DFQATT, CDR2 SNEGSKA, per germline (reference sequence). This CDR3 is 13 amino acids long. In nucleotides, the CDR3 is TGCAGTGCTAGGGCCAGGCTGAACACTGAAGCTTTCTTT. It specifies CSARARLNTEAFF.

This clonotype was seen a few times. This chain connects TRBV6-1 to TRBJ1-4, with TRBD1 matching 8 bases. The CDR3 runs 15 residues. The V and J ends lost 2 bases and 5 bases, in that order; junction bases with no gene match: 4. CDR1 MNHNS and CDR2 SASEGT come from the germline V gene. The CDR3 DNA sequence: TGTGCCAGCAGTGAACAGGGGGCTCGGAATGAAAAACTGTTTTTT. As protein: CASSEQGARNEKLFF.

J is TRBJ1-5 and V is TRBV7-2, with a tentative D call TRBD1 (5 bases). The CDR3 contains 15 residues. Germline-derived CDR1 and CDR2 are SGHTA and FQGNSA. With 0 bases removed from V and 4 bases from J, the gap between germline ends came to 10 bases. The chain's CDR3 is CASSLAGWTNQPQHF. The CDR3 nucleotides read TGTGCCAGCAGCTTAGCTGGTTGGACAAATCAGCCCCAGCATTTT.

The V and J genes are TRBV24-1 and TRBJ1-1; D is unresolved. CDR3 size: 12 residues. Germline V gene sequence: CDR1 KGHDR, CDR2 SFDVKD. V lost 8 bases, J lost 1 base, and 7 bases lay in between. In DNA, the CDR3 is TGTGCCACCAAGGCCGCGAACACTGAAGCTTTCTTT. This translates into CATKAANTEAFF.

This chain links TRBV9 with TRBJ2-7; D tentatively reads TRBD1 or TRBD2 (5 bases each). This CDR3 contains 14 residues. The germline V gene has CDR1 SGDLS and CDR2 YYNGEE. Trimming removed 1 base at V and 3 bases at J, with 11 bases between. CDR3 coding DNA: TGTGCCAGCAGCGTATCGGGGCAGGACTACGAGCAGTACTTC. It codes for CASSVSGQDYEQYF.

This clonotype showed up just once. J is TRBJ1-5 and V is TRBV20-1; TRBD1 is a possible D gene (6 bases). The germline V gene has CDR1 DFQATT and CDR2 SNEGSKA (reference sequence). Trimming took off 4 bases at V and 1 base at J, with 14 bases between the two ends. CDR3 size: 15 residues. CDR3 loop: CSAINPQGSNQPQHF. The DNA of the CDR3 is TGCAGTGCTATAAACCCACAGGGAAGCAATCAGCCCCAGCATTTT.

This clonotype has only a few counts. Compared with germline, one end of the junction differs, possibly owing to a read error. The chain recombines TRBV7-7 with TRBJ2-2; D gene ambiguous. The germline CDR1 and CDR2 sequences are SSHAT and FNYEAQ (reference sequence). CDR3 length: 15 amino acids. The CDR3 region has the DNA TGTGCTAGCAGCTTAGGGCACGGCTTCGGCGGGGAGCTGTTTTTT. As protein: CASSLGHGFGGELFF.

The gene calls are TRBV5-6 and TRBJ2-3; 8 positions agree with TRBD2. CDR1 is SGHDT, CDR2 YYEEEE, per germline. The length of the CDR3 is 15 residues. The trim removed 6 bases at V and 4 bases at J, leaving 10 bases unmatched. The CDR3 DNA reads TGTGCCAGCACCCCAGGACTAGCTGGGGCAGATACGCAGTATTTT. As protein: CASTPGLAGADTQYF.

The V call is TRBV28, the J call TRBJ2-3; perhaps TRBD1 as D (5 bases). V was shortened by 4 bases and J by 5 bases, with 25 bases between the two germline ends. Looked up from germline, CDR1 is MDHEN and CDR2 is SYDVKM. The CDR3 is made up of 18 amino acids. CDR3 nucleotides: TGTGCCAGCAGTTCAGCCGCCACAGTTTCATGGCAGGGAGATACGCAGTATTTT. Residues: CASSSAATVSWQGDTQYF.

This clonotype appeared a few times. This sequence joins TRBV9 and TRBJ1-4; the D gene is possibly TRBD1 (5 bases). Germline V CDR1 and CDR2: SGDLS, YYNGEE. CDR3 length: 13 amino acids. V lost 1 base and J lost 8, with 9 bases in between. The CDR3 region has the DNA TGTGCCAGCAGCGTAAGTCAGGGAGAAAAACTGTTTTTT. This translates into CASSVSQGEKLFF.

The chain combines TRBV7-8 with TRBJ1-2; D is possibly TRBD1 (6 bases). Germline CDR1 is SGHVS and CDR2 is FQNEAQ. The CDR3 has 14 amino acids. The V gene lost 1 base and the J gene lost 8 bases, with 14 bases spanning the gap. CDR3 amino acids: CASSLVGGGRGYTF. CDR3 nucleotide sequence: TGTGCCAGCAGCTTAGTCGGTGGGGGCAGAGGCTACACCTTC.

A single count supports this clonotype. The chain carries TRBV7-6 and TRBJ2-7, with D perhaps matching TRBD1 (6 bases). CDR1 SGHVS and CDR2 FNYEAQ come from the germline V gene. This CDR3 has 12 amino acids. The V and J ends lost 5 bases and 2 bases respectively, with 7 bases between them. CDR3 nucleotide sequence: TGTGCCAGCAGCGGGGACACCTACGAGCAGTACTTC. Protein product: CASSGDTYEQYF.

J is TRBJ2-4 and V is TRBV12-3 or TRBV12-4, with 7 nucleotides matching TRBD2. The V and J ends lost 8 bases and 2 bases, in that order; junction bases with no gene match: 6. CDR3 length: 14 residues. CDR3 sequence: CASLNGGSKNIQYF. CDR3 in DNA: TGTGCCAGCCTTAACGGGGGGTCCAAAAACATTCAGTACTTC.

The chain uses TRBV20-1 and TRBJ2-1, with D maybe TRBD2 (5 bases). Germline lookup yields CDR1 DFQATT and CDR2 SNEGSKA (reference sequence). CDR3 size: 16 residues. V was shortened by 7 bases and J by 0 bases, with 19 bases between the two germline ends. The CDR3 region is CSVNGVSKSSYNEQFF. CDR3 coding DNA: TGCAGTGTTAACGGGGTGTCAAAAAGCTCCTACAATGAGCAGTTCTTC.

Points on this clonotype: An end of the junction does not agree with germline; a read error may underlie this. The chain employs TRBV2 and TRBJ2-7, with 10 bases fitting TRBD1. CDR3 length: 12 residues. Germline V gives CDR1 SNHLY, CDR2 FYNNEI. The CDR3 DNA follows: TGTGCCAGCACCAGGCCCGGGACAGGGGCCCCCTTC. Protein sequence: CASTRPGTGAPF.

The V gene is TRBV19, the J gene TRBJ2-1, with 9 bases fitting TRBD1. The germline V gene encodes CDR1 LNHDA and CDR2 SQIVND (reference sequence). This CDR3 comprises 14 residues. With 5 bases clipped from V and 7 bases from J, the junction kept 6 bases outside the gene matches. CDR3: CASSHRDRANEQFF. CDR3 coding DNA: TGTGCCAGTAGTCACCGGGACAGGGCGAATGAGCAGTTCTTC.

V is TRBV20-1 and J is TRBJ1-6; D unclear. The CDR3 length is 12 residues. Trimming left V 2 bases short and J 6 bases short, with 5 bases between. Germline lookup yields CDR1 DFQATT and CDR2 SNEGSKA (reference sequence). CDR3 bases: TGCAGTGCTAGATTTGGTAATTCACCCCTCCACTTT. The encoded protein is CSARFGNSPLHF.

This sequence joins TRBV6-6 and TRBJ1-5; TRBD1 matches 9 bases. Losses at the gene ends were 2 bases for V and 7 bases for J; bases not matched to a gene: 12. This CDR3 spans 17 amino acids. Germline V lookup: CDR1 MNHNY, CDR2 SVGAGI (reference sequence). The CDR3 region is CASSYGTGSPIDQPQHF. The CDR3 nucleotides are TGTGCCAGCAGTTACGGGACAGGGTCCCCTATAGACCAGCCCCAGCATTTT.